This is a list of T cell receptor beta chains from one sample in a study of T cell repertoires in cytomegalovirus infection. For these receptors, no antigen is known. Each CDR3 protein is one row after TCRdb ran MiXCR on the reads. The table lists some 920,000 distinct CDR3 sequences, under 40% of them singletons, with around an eighth in the top ten. The sample was cultured CD8+ T cells from PBMCs, taken from culture after CMV antigen stimulation. The receptor set was obtained from a human donor in good health (CMV status not recorded). Some clones in this sample may be carry-over from other donors' samples. The CDR3 runs from the conserved cysteine through the conserved F or W. Each record gives: clone size, V gene, D gene, J gene, CDR3 DNA, CDR3 protein. A D gene is named only where the DNA matches it firmly. Rows may omit the clone size; those that give it use once, few, many or a size class.

size: -
V: TRBV7-9
D: -
J: TRBJ2-3
DNA: TGTGCCAGCAGCTTACGGGGCCGTGGGGCGAAAGATACGCAGTATTTT
CDR3: CASSLRGRGAKDTQYF

size: few
V: TRBV6-2/TRBV6-3
D: -
J: TRBJ2-5
DNA: TGTGCCAGCAGTTACTACGACAGACAAGAGACCCAGTACTTC
CDR3: CASSYYDRQETQYF

size: -
V: TRBV6-1
D: -
J: TRBJ1-1
DNA: TGTGCCAGCGCTAGACCCTATGAAGCTTTCTTT
CDR3: CASARPYEAFF

size: -
V: TRBV4-1
D: TRBD2
J: TRBJ2-1
DNA: TGCGCCAGCAGCCAAGATAGGGGGACTAGCGTGAATGAGCAGTTCTTC
CDR3: CASSQDRGTSVNEQFF

size: few
V: TRBV20-1
D: -
J: TRBJ2-7
DNA: TGCAGTGCTAGAGCAGGGCCCAAATTCTACGAGCAGTACTTC
CDR3: CSARAGPKFYEQYF

size: -
V: TRBV7-9
D: -
J: TRBJ2-2
DNA: TGTGCCAGCAGCTTAGCGGGTGGCAGACTCACCGGGGAGCTGTTTTTT
CDR3: CASSLAGGRLTGELFF

size: -
V: TRBV4-3
D: TRBD2
J: TRBJ2-2
DNA: TGCGCCAGCAGCCATGGGGCAGCGGGGTTGAACACCGGGGAGCTGTTTTTT
CDR3: CASSHGAAGLNTGELFF

size: few
V: TRBV6-5
D: -
J: TRBJ1-1
DNA: TGTGCCAGCAGTTTGACGACAGTTTTGAACACTGAAGCTTTCTTT
CDR3: CASSLTTVLNTEAFF

size: -
V: TRBV12-3/TRBV12-4
D: TRBD1
J: TRBJ1-6
DNA: TGTGCCAGCAGTTTCGGGGACAGAGGGTCACCCCTCCACTTT
CDR3: CASSFGDRGSPLHF

size: -
V: TRBV20-1
D: -
J: TRBJ2-1
DNA: TGCAGTGCTAGGGCGGGGGCAAACAATGAGCAGTTCTTC
CDR3: CSARAGANNEQFF

size: few
V: TRBV7-9
D: -
J: TRBJ2-7
DNA: TGTGCCAGCAGCTTCGTACAGGGATACGAGCAGTACTTC
CDR3: CASSFVQGYEQYF

size: -
V: TRBV15
D: TRBD1
J: TRBJ1-4
DNA: TGTGCCACCAGGACTGGGACAGGGATTAGTAATGAGGAGAAACTGTTTTTT
CDR3: CATRTGTGISNEEKLFF

size: -
V: TRBV6-2/TRBV6-3
D: TRBD1
J: TRBJ1-1
DNA: TGTGCCAGCAGTTGGGACAGGGGGCGCGGGGACACTGAAGCTTTCTTT
CDR3: CASSWDRGRGDTEAFF

size: -
V: TRBV4-1
D: TRBD1
J: TRBJ2-2
DNA: TGCGCCAGCAGCCAAGATTTATGGCAGGGGGCTTCCGGGGAGCTGTTTTTT
CDR3: CASSQDLWQGASGELFF

size: -
V: TRBV29-1
D: TRBD1
J: TRBJ2-1
DNA: TGCAGCGTTGAAGGGCTGGGACAGGGGTACTACAATGAGCAGTTCTTC
CDR3: CSVEGLGQGYYNEQFF

size: -
V: TRBV29-1
D: -
J: TRBJ1-1
DNA: TGCAGCGTAGACGCCAGGGGAGGGACTGAAGCTTTCTTT
CDR3: CSVDARGGTEAFF

size: -
V: TRBV3-1
D: TRBD1
J: TRBJ1-2
DNA: TGTGCCAGCAGCCAGGGGACAGGGGTGGATGGCTACACCTTC
CDR3: CASSQGTGVDGYTF

size: many
V: TRBV4-3
D: -
J: TRBJ1-1
DNA: TGCGCCAGCAGCCAAGCCGAGGGATTCACTGAAGCTTTCTTT
CDR3: CASSQAEGFTEAFF

size: -
V: TRBV5-4
D: TRBD1
J: TRBJ1-2
DNA: TGTGCCAGCACCCTCGGGGCGACAGGGAATGGCTACACCTTC
CDR3: CASTLGATGNGYTF

size: -
V: TRBV25-1
D: -
J: TRBJ2-7
DNA: TGTGCCAGCAGTGGGCAGGAGTACGAGCAGTACTTC
CDR3: CASSGQEYEQYF

size: few
V: TRBV20-1
D: -
J: TRBJ1-2
DNA: TGCAGTGCTAGAGGAGGGCAAGGGCCATATTTTAACTATGGCTACACCTTC
CDR3: CSARGGQGPYFNYGYTF

size: -
V: TRBV19
D: TRBD2
J: TRBJ2-7
DNA: TGTGCCAGTAGTATAGTGGCGGGGGGGCCCTCCGAGCAGTACTTC
CDR3: CASSIVAGGPSEQYF

size: -
V: TRBV5-1
D: -
J: TRBJ2-5
DNA: TGCGCCAGCAGCTTGGTGGGCCAGGCAGGGCAAGAGACCCAGTACTTC
CDR3: CASSLVGQAGQETQYF

size: few
V: TRBV7-9
D: -
J: TRBJ2-2
DNA: TGTGCCAGCAGCTTTGACAGGCTGAACACCGGGGAGCTGTTTTTT
CDR3: CASSFDRLNTGELFF

size: many
V: TRBV12-3/TRBV12-4
D: TRBD1
J: TRBJ1-1
DNA: TGTGCCAGCAGGCTTGGGACAGGGTCTGAAGCTTTCTTT
CDR3: CASRLGTGSEAFF

size: -
V: TRBV28
D: -
J: TRBJ2-5
DNA: TGTGCCAGCAGGGGCTTTTTGTGGGAGACCCAGTACTTC
CDR3: CASRGFLWETQYF

size: many
V: TRBV7-8
D: -
J: TRBJ1-1
DNA: TGTGCCAGTTCAAGGTACAGGAACACTGAAGCTTTCTTT
CDR3: CASSRYRNTEAFF

size: -
V: TRBV5-6
D: TRBD1
J: TRBJ2-2
DNA: TGTGCCAGCAGCTTGAGAGACAGGGTAAACACCGGGGAGCTGTTTTTT
CDR3: CASSLRDRVNTGELFF

size: many
V: TRBV7-9
D: -
J: TRBJ2-1
DNA: TGTGCCAGCAGACCACGGACGGGTTCCTACAATGAGCAGTTCTTC
CDR3: CASRPRTGSYNEQFF

size: -
V: TRBV6-5
D: -
J: TRBJ1-5
DNA: TGTGCCAGCAGTTACCGACCTAGCAATCAGCCCCAGCATTTT
CDR3: CASSYRPSNQPQHF

size: few
V: TRBV27
D: TRBD1
J: TRBJ1-2
DNA: TGTGCCAGCAGTCCACAGGACAGGCCCAACTATGGCTACACCTTC
CDR3: CASSPQDRPNYGYTF

size: few
V: TRBV6-1
D: TRBD1
J: TRBJ2-5
DNA: TGTGCCAGCACCCCGGGACAGTTCCAAGAGACCCAGTACTTC
CDR3: CASTPGQFQETQYF

size: -
V: TRBV14
D: -
J: TRBJ2-1
DNA: TGTGCCAGCAGCCAAGACGGGGATAGCTGGGATGAGCAGTTCTTC
CDR3: CASSQDGDSWDEQFF

size: -
V: TRBV5-6
D: TRBD2
J: TRBJ2-7
DNA: TGTGCCAGCACCTGGAGCGGGGGCTCCTACGAGCAGTACTTC
CDR3: CASTWSGGSYEQYF

size: many
V: TRBV7-2
D: -
J: TRBJ2-1
DNA: TGTGCCAGCTCACTCCCGGGGGGCTTCTACAATGAGCAGTTCTTC
CDR3: CASSLPGGFYNEQFF

size: -
V: TRBV28
D: TRBD2
J: TRBJ2-1
DNA: TGTGCCAGCAGCCCCCCGGGACTAGTTTACAATGAGCAGTTCTTC
CDR3: CASSPPGLVYNEQFF

size: few
V: TRBV27
D: -
J: TRBJ2-2
DNA: TGTGCCAGCACGGGAACGGGGGGACACGGGGAGCTGTTTTTT
CDR3: CASTGTGGHGELFF

size: few
V: TRBV6-2/TRBV6-3
D: -
J: TRBJ2-1
DNA: TGTGCCAGCAGTTACGGAGCGTTCTCCTACAATGAGCAGTTCTTC
CDR3: CASSYGAFSYNEQFF

size: few
V: TRBV14
D: TRBD1
J: TRBJ1-6
DNA: TGTGCCAGCAGCCGAGGGGACAGCTATAATTCACCCCTCCACTTT
CDR3: CASSRGDSYNSPLHF

size: -
V: TRBV5-1
D: -
J: TRBJ2-3
DNA: TGCGCCAGCAGCTCAGAGATGGGCGCCGCCGCCACAGATACGCAGTATTTT
CDR3: CASSSEMGAAATDTQYF

size: few
V: TRBV6-1
D: -
J: TRBJ1-6
DNA: TGTGCCAGCAGTGAAGAAACAGGAGCCTATAATTCACCCCTCCACTTT
CDR3: CASSEETGAYNSPLHF

size: -
V: TRBV6-1
D: TRBD1
J: TRBJ2-3
DNA: TGTGCCAGCAGTGAAGCGGGGACAGGGGGTGGGTCCACAGATACGCAGTATTTT
CDR3: CASSEAGTGGGSTDTQYF

size: many
V: TRBV7-3
D: -
J: TRBJ2-5
DNA: TGTGCCAGCAGCTTAACCCATCAAGAGACCCAGTACTTC
CDR3: CASSLTHQETQYF

size: -
V: TRBV20-1
D: -
J: TRBJ1-5
DNA: TGCAGTGCTAGAGAGAGACGGGGGGAAGCTCCTCAGCCCCAGCATTTT
CDR3: CSARERRGEAPQPQHF

size: -
V: TRBV20-1
D: -
J: TRBJ2-2
DNA: TGCAGTGCTAGAGTGGAGGCCGGGGAACTGTTTTTT
CDR3: CSARVEAGELFF

size: -
V: TRBV12-3/TRBV12-4
D: -
J: TRBJ1-1
DNA: TGTGCCAGCAGCCAAATACATCTCGGGGAAGCTTTCTTT
CDR3: CASSQIHLGEAFF

size: -
V: TRBV5-4
D: -
J: TRBJ2-2
DNA: TGTGCCAGCAGCTTGGGCTGGGTAACCGGGGAGCTGTTTTTT
CDR3: CASSLGWVTGELFF

size: -
V: TRBV11-3
D: -
J: TRBJ2-1
DNA: TGTGCCAGCAGCTTAGATCTGACTCCTGTCGATGAGCAGTTCTTC
CDR3: CASSLDLTPVDEQFF

size: few
V: TRBV7-9
D: -
J: TRBJ2-5
DNA: TGTGCCAGCAGCTCGGAGGGAGAGACCCAGTACTTC
CDR3: CASSSEGETQYF